This T cell receptor (beta chain) was profiled in a study of spatial heterogeneity in lung cancer. Overall study context: Compared with alpha-chain sequences, beta-chain sequences were consistently detected in greater numbers.

From the 5' RACE reads, TCRdb called clonotypes with MiXCR, one entry per CDR3 protein. Of 5,600 or so distinct CDR3 sequences listed, approximately 4.8% are singletons. Study conclusions and caveats: Higher tumor mutation counts went along with higher counts of expanded intratumoral alpha and beta TCRs.

As for time point: sample taken at primary tumor resection. This clonotype has at least ten counts. The antigen is unknown. Sequenced here: lung tumor tissue, sampled at surgery. The TCR originated in a male donor with early-stage non-small cell lung cancer.

The CDR3 spells CASSRTGGGTEAFF. The CDR3 DNA reads TGTGCCAGTAGTCGTACAGGGGGCGGCACTGAAGCTTTCTTT. The J gene is TRBJ1-1, the V gene TRBV19, with 9 positions matching TRBD1. Per the germline V gene, CDR1 is LNHDA and CDR2 is SQIVND (reference sequence). After removal of 5 bases from V and 4 bases from J, the junction contained 5 bases not matched to a gene. The CDR3 sequence is 14 residues long.